This T cell receptor (beta chain) came from a study of T cell responses to AZD1222 COVID-19 vaccine. General observations from the study: Spike-specific TCR repertoires showed rising breadth and depth after two AZD1222 doses. Repertoire sampling occurred only after the peak T cell response. Clonal diversity was possibly underestimated, and white British individuals and females predominated among donors.

V lost 4 bases and J 3 bases, leaving 14 bases between the germline ends. The germline CDR1 and CDR2 sequences are SGDLS and YYNGEE. The CDR3 is 14 amino acids. Remarks on this clone: Antigen: not known.

Data came from immunoSEQ multiplex PCR; TCRdb stores just in-frame clones and leaves some out. The sample has some 130,000 clones, 70% to 90% seen once. The chain employs TRBV9 and TRBJ2-7; D tentatively reads TRBD1 or TRBD2 (5 bases each). This sequence was found in an adult in good health. Sequencing was performed on peripheral blood, taken on day 0 of AZD1222 vaccination. CDR3 nucleotide sequence: TGTGCCAGCAGCTCGACAGTGGGGAGCTACGAGCAGTACTTC. Protein: CASSSTVGSYEQYF.